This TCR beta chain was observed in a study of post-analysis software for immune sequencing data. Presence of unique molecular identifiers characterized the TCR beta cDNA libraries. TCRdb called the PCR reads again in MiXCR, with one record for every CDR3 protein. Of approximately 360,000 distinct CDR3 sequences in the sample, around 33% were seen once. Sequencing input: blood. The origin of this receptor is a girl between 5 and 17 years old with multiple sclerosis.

Here the CDR3 reads CASCGMGAETQYF. DNA for the CDR3: TGTGCCAGCTGCGGGATGGGGGCAGAGACCCAGTACTTC. The chain joins TRBV6-6 to TRBJ2-5; D might be TRBD1 or TRBD2, each matching 6 bases. Germline CDR1 MNHNY, CDR2 SVGAGI (reference sequence). Trimming left V 8 bases short and J 4 bases short, with 14 bases between. This CDR3 contains 13 residues.